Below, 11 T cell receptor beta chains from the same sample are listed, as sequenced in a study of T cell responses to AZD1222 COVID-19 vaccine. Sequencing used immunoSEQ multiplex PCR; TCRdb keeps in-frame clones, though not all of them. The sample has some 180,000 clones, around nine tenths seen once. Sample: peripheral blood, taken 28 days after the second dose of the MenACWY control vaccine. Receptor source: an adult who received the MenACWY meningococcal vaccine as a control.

The CDR3 nucleotides are TGTGCCAGCAGTGAAGCCCTTAGGACAGGGGGCAGGGAAAAACTGTTTTTT. This sequence encodes CASSEALRTGGREKLFF. The chain employs TRBV6-1 and TRBJ1-4; TRBD1 matches 11 bases. The V gene end was trimmed by 0 bases and the J gene end by 8 bases; junction bases not matched to a gene: 8. The CDR3 consists of 17 residues. CDR1 and CDR2 (germline): MNHNS, SASEGT.

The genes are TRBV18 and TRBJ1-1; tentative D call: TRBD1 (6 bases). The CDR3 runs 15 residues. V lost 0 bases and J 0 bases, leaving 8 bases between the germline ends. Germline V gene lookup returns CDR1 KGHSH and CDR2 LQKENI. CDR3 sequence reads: CASSPPGQMNTEAFF. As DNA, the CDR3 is TGTGCCAGCTCACCACCTGGACAGATGAACACTGAAGCTTTCTTT.

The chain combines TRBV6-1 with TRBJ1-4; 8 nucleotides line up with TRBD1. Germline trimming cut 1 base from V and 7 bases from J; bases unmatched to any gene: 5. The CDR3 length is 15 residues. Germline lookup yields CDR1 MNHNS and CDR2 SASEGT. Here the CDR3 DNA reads TGTGCCAGCAGTGAAGGGACAGGGAGAAGTGAAAAACTGTTTTTT. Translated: CASSEGTGRSEKLFF.

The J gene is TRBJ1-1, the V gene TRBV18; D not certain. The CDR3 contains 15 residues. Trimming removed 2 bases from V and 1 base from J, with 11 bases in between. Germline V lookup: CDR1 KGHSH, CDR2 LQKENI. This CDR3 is CASSPFSGENTEAFF. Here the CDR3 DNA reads TGTGCCAGCTCACCATTTTCAGGAGAGAACACTGAAGCTTTCTTT.

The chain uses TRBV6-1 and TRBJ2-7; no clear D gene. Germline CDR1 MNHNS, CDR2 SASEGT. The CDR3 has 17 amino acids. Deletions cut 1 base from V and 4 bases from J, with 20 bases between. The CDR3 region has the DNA TGTGCCAGCAGTGAAGAGGTCGGAGCCGGTCTATTTTACGAGCAGTACTTC. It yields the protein CASSEEVGAGLFYEQYF.

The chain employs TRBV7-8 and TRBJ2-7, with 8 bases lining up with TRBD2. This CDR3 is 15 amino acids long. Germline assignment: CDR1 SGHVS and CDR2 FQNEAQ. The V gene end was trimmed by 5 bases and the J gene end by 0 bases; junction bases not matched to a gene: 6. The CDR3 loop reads CASSLSGASSYEQYF. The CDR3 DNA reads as TGTGCCAGCAGCCTTAGCGGGGCAAGCTCCTACGAGCAGTACTTC.

CDR3 nucleotides: TGTGCCAGCACCCCTAGCGGGAGAAAGATGAATGAGCAGTTCTTC. It codes for CASTPSGRKMNEQFF. V is TRBV9 and J is TRBJ2-1, with 10 bases that match TRBD2. J lost 7 bases, V lost 6 bases, and 10 bases had no gene match. Germline V lookup: CDR1 SGDLS, CDR2 YYNGEE. This CDR3 is built from 15 residues.

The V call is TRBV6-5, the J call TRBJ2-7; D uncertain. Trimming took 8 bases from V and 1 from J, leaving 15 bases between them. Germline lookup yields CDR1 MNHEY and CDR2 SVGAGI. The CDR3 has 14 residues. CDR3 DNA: TGTGCCAGCGGCCGGAATGGCCTGTCCTACGAGCAGTACTTC. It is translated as CASGRNGLSYEQYF.

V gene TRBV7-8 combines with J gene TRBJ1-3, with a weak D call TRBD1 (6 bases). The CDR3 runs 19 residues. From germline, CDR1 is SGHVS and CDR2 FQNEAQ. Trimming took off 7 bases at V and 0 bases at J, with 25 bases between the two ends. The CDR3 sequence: CASTNWGRASSNSGNTIYF. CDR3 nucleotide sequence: TGTGCCAGCACCAATTGGGGGCGGGCCTCCTCAAACTCTGGAAACACCATATATTTT.

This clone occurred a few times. CDR3: CASGVGFWDTEAFF. The CDR3 coding sequence is TGTGCTAGTGGGGTGGGGTTTTGGGACACTGAAGCTTTCTTT. The V and J genes are TRBV12-5 and TRBJ1-1; D remains ambiguous. The CDR3 sequence is 14 residues long. In germline, CDR1 is LGHNT, CDR2 FRNRAP. The V end lost 6 bases, the J end lost 3 bases, and 14 bases lay between the germline ends.

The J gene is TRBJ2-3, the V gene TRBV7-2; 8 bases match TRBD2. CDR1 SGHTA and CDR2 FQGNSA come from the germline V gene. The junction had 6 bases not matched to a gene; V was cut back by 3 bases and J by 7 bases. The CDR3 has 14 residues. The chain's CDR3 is CASSFPGGRNTQYF. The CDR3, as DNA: TGTGCCAGCAGCTTCCCGGGAGGGAGAAATACGCAGTATTTT.